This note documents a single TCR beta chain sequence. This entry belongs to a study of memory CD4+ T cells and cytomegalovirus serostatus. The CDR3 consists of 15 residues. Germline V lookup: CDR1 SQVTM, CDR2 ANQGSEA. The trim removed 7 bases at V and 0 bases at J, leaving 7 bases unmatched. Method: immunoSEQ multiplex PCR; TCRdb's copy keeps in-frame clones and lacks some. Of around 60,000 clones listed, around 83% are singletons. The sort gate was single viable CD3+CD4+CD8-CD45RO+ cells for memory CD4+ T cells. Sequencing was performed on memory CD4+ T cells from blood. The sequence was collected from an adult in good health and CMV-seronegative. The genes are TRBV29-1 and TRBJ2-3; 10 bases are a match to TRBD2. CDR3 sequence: CSATQREGSTDTQYF. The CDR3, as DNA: TGCAGCGCCACCCAGCGGGAGGGTAGCACAGATACGCAGTATTTT.